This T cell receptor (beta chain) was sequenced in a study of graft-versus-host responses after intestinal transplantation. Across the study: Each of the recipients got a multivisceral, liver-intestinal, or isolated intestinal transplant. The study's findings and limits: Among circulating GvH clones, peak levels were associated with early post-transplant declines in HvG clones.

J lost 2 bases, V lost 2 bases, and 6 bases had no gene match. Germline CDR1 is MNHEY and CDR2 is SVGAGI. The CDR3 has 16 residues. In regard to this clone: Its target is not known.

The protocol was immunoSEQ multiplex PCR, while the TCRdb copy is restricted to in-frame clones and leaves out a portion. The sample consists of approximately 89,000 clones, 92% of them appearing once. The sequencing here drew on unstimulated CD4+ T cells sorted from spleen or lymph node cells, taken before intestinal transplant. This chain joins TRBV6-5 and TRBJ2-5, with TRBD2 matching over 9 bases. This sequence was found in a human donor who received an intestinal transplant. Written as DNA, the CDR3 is TGTGCCAGCAGTTACGGGGCGGGAGGGCATCAAGAGACCCAGTACTTC. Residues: CASSYGAGGHQETQYF.